The 32 T cell receptor beta chains below all came from one sample that was sequenced in a study of regulatory T cells in long-lasting Graves disease. Assembly of TCR beta libraries relied on iRepertoire HTBI primers together with Arm-PCR of CDR3 regions. TCRdb redid the calling of the multiplex PCR reads with MiXCR, one entry per CDR3 protein. Here the sample spans roughly 470,000 distinct CDR3 sequences, more than 20% being singletons. Time point: persistent/refractory GD, antithyroid drugs over 5 years with positive TRAb. From PBMCs, RNA was extracted and then used to make the TCR library. This material consisted of peripheral blood mononuclear cells (PBMCs), taken when the disease was refractory, from a patient treated with antithyroid drugs. The receptors shown here come from a female donor with Graves disease.

V is TRBV29-1 and J is TRBJ2-7, with D possibly TRBD2 on 6 matching bases. CDR3 length: 13 residues. CDR1 is SQVTM and CDR2 is ANQGSEA in the germline V gene. Trimming took off 4 bases at V and 1 base at J, with 11 bases between the two ends. CDR3 residues: CSVVGGVSYEQYF. The CDR3 nucleotides read TGCAGCGTTGTGGGGGGAGTTTCCTACGAGCAGTACTTC.

This clonotype has ten or more counts. The rearrangement joins TRBV12-3 or TRBV12-4 to TRBJ2-7; TRBD1 or TRBD2 may be the D gene (5 bases each). Deletions cut 5 bases from V and 6 bases from J, with 14 bases between. CDR3 length equals 13 residues. The CDR3: CASSVGGPIEQYF. The CDR3 DNA sequence: TGTGCCAGCAGTGTTGGGGGACCCATCGAGCAGTACTTC.

In its sample, this clonotype was seen many times. This sequence joins TRBV7-9 and TRBJ1-2; TRBD1 matches 7 bases. V was clipped by 5 bases and J by 0 bases; unmatched bases: 6. CDR3 length: 15 amino acids. Germline loops: CDR1 SEHNR, CDR2 FQNEAQ (reference sequence). This chain's CDR3 is CASSKQGKANYGYTF. Here the CDR3 DNA reads TGTGCCAGCAGCAAACAGGGGAAGGCTAACTATGGCTACACCTTC.

This clonotype appeared many times. This chain links TRBV11-2 with TRBJ2-7; TRBD2 matches at 11 bases. The germline V gene has CDR1 SGHAT and CDR2 FQNNGV. This CDR3 contains 14 residues. J gave up 7 bases and V 5 bases, and 7 bases lay outside the gene matches. The CDR3 region is CASSAEGLAAEQYF. The CDR3 DNA reads TGTGCCAGCAGCGCCGAGGGACTAGCGGCAGAGCAGTACTTC.

This clonotype occurred many times. CDR3 loop: CASSYSGTSGNGGELFF. The DNA for the CDR3 is TGTGCCAGCAGTTACTCTGGGACTAGCGGGAACGGCGGGGAGCTGTTTTTT. This sequence joins TRBV6-5 and TRBJ2-2, with 13 bases fitting TRBD2. CDR1 and CDR2 from the germline V gene are MNHEY and SVGAGI. CDR3 length: 17 residues. Losses at the gene ends were 0 bases for V and 7 bases for J; bases not matched to a gene: 5.

This rearrangement joins TRBV27 to TRBJ2-2; 9 nucleotides line up with TRBD1. The germline V gene encodes CDR1 MNHEY and CDR2 SMNVEV (reference sequence). With V trimmed by 7 bases and J by 5 bases, 5 bases remained unmatched. The CDR3 extends over 14 amino acids. The CDR3 sequence is CASIGQGYTGELFF. The DNA of the CDR3 is TGTGCCAGCATCGGACAGGGGTATACCGGGGAGCTGTTTTTT.

The chain carries TRBV27 and TRBJ1-2; no firm D call. Germline V gene data show CDR1 as MNHEY and CDR2 as SMNVEV (reference sequence). The V and J ends lost 5 bases and 5 bases respectively, with 18 bases between them. The CDR3 spans 15 residues. The chain's CDR3 is CASSPLTAPKYGYTF. DNA of the CDR3: TGTGCCAGCAGTCCGCTGACGGCCCCCAAATATGGCTACACCTTC.

The CDR3 protein is CASSSQEGAQPQHF. CDR3 DNA sequence: TGTGCCAGCAGCTCCCAGGAGGGGGCTCAGCCCCAGCATTTT. The rearrangement uses TRBV7-9 and TRBJ1-5, with 7 positions matching TRBD1. Trimming cost V 4 bases and J 6 bases; bases outside gene matches: 6. This CDR3 region has 14 residues. Germline V CDR1 and CDR2: SEHNR, FQNEAQ (reference sequence).

This clonotype is a singleton in its sample. V usage is TRBV19 and J usage is TRBJ2-7; TRBD1 matches 9 bases. Trimming removed 1 base from V and 5 bases from J; junction bases left unmatched: 6. Germline CDR1 reads LNHDA; CDR2 reads SQIVND (reference sequence). CDR3 length: 15 residues. CDR3 amino acids: CASSIAGQGFDEQYF. The CDR3 DNA reads TGTGCCAGTAGTATAGCGGGACAGGGCTTTGACGAGCAGTACTTC. The full variable domain, rest sourced from reference TRBV19 and TRBJ2-7, is DGGITQSPKYLFRKEGQNVTLSCEQNLNHDAMYWYRQDPGQGLRLIYYSQIVNDFQKGDIAEGYSVSREKKESFPLTVTSAQKNPTAFYLCASSIAGQGFDEQYFGPGTRLTVT.

This clonotype was counted many times. This chain links TRBV2 with TRBJ2-5, with TRBD2 matching over 14 bases. The CDR3 runs 15 residues. V was clipped by 7 bases and J by 4 bases; unmatched bases: 5. CDR1 and CDR2 from the germline V gene are SNHLY and FYNNEI. The CDR3 sequence: CASTPGTSGRETQYF. Here the CDR3 DNA reads TGTGCCAGCACCCCCGGGACTAGCGGGAGAGAGACCCAGTACTTC.

This clonotype was detected only a few times. The chain carries TRBV5-4 and TRBJ2-7; D is undetermined. CDR1 and CDR2 (germline): SGHNT, YYREEE (reference sequence). V lost 1 base, J lost 6 bases, and 11 bases lay in between. The CDR3 totals 13 residues. The DNA for the CDR3 is TGTGCCAGCAGCTTGAGAGGCCGAGGCGAGCAGTACTTC. It encodes CASSLRGRGEQYF.

This clonotype was picked up a small number of times. The rearrangement joins TRBV7-2 to TRBJ2-5, with D possibly being TRBD1 or TRBD2 (7 bases each). The CDR3 is 15 residues long. The V gene's germline CDR1 is SGHTA and CDR2 FQGNSA. V lost 5 bases, J lost 4 bases, and 17 bases lay in between. CDR3 residues: CASSGTAGSGETQYF. The CDR3 bases are TGTGCCAGCAGCGGGACAGCGGGGAGTGGAGAGACCCAGTACTTC.

This clonotype was counted many times. The V and J genes are TRBV7-8 and TRBJ1-2; unclear D gene. Trimming cost V 1 base and J 3 bases, with 6 bases left between them. This CDR3 spans 13 amino acids. Germline CDR1 and CDR2: SGHVS and FQNEAQ. The CDR3 bases are TGTGCCAGCAGCTTAGGGCCAGACTATGGCTACACCTTC. It codes for CASSLGPDYGYTF.

This clonotype was observed many times. The rearrangement joins TRBV12-3 or TRBV12-4 to TRBJ2-7, with 12 bases matching TRBD2. There are 17 residues in the CDR3. The ends lost 5 bases at V and 7 bases at J; junction bases unmatched: 15. The CDR3, as DNA: TGTGCCAGCAGTAGCCGGCTAGCGGGAGGGCTTTTGGGGGAGCAGTACTTC. Amino acid sequence: CASSSRLAGGLLGEQYF.

This clonotype was detected only a few times. A junction boundary mismatches the germline segment, possibly from a read error. The chain links TRBV4-2 to TRBJ1-2; no clear D gene. The CDR3 is 12 residues long. Germline CDR1 and CDR2: LGHNA and YNFKEQ. CDR3 nucleotide sequence: TGTGCCAGCACCCAAGGCCCCCATGGCTACACCTTC. Its protein is CASTQGPHGYTF.

V usage is TRBV6-2 or TRBV6-3 and J usage is TRBJ2-5, with TRBD1 as a possible D gene (6 bases). This CDR3 contains 17 residues. V was cut by 5 bases and J by 1 base, with 20 bases left in between. Germline CDR1 is MNHEY and CDR2 is SVGEGT. The DNA for the CDR3 is TGTGCCAGCAGTCCCGGGCGAGGGGGACACCTCCAAGAGACCCAGTACTTC. Protein sequence: CASSPGRGGHLQETQYF.

V gene TRBV20-1 combines with J gene TRBJ1-2, with D hard to call. Trimming cost V 3 bases and J 4 bases, with 12 bases left between them. CDR3 length: 13 amino acids. Germline CDR1 and CDR2: DFQATT and SNEGSKA (reference sequence). CDR3 DNA sequence: TGCAGTGCTAGTTCCGGGCTCGGCTATGGCTACACCTTC. Its protein product is CSASSGLGYGYTF.

The chain carries TRBV2 and TRBJ2-1; 9 nucleotides align to TRBD1. Germline loops: CDR1 SNHLY, CDR2 FYNNEI. The length of the CDR3 is 15 residues. V was clipped by 9 bases and J by 0 bases; unmatched bases: 6. The CDR3: CASGSTGGSYNEQFF. CDR3 sequence (DNA): TGTGCCAGTGGATCGACAGGGGGCTCCTACAATGAGCAGTTCTTC.

The gene calls are TRBV6-1 and TRBJ2-7; 7 nucleotides agree with TRBD1. The CDR3 is made up of 13 amino acids. CDR1 is MNHNS, CDR2 SASEGT, per germline. The V gene end was trimmed by 7 bases and the J gene end by 3 bases; junction bases not matched to a gene: 6. CDR3: CASMVDRDYEQYF. The CDR3 coding sequence is TGTGCCAGCATGGTTGACAGGGACTACGAGCAGTACTTC.

V gene TRBV5-4 combines with J gene TRBJ2-6, with D hard to call. Germline V CDR1 and CDR2: SGHNT, YYREEE (reference sequence). Trimming removed 0 bases from V and 2 bases from J, with 12 bases in between. This CDR3 is built from 17 residues. CDR3 in DNA: TGTGCCAGCAGCTTGGGGCACCTGAATGCTGGGGCCAACGTCCTGACTTTC. This gives the protein CASSLGHLNAGANVLTF.

Worth noting for this clonotype: A much bigger clone sits one base away, suggesting this may be a read error. The chain joins TRBV6-1 to TRBJ2-7; 7 bases fit TRBD2. CDR1 and CDR2 from the germline V gene are MNHNS and SASEGT. This CDR3 has 15 residues. The junction had 8 bases not matched to a gene; V was cut back by 4 bases and J by 2 bases. The CDR3 reads CASSAERGAPYEQYF. In nucleotides, the CDR3 is TGTGCCAGCAGTGCGGAGCGGGGAGCTCCCTACGAGCAGTACTTC.

The V and J genes are TRBV4-1 and TRBJ1-5; no clear D. Germline assignment: CDR1 MGHRA and CDR2 YSYEKL. The CDR3 spans 17 residues. V was clipped by 0 bases and J by 3 bases, with 15 bases between them. CDR3 coding DNA: TGCGCCAGCAGCCAAGATTGGGAACCCATGGACAATCAGCCCCAGCATTTT. This gives the protein CASSQDWEPMDNQPQHF.

The chain links TRBV4-1 to TRBJ2-5; 7 nucleotides align to TRBD1. Trimming took 1 base from V and 3 from J; bases not matched to a gene: 11. CDR1 and CDR2 from the germline V gene are MGHRA and YSYEKL. The CDR3 is made up of 17 amino acids. CDR3 region: CASSQVWGDRVEETQYF. The CDR3 DNA reads as TGCGCCAGCAGCCAAGTTTGGGGCGACAGGGTGGAAGAGACCCAGTACTTC.

In this sample, this clonotype turned up many times. The genes are TRBV28 and TRBJ2-7; TRBD2 might be the D (6 bases). This CDR3 is 15 amino acids long. Trimming removed 7 bases from V and 0 bases from J, with 16 bases in between. The germline V gene has CDR1 MDHEN and CDR2 SYDVKM. Here the CDR3 DNA reads TGTGCCAGCAAAACGGTGGGACTGAGCTCCTACGAGCAGTACTTC. Encoded protein: CASKTVGLSSYEQYF.

The genes are TRBV6-1 and TRBJ2-7, with D unresolved. Trimming removed 6 bases at V and 2 bases at J, with 8 bases between. CDR3 length: 12 residues. Germline V CDR1 and CDR2: MNHNS, SASEGT. Here the CDR3 reads CASRTITYEQYF. For the CDR3, the DNA is TGTGCCAGCAGAACGATTACCTACGAGCAGTACTTC.

In this sample, this clonotype turned up many times. The chain employs TRBV20-1 and TRBJ2-5; 7 nucleotides align to TRBD1. Germline CDR1 and CDR2: DFQATT and SNEGSKA (reference sequence). The V segment lost 6 bases and the J segment 2 bases; nucleotides outside the gene matches: 12. This CDR3 has 15 amino acids. The CDR3 sequence: CSALDPTGDQETQYF. CDR3 bases: TGCAGTGCCCTAGACCCTACAGGGGATCAAGAGACCCAGTACTTC.

V usage is TRBV7-9 and J usage is TRBJ2-7, with D unclear. This CDR3 has 12 residues. Trimming took 2 bases from V and 6 from J, leaving 8 bases between them. Germline values: CDR1 SEHNR, CDR2 FQNEAQ (reference sequence). DNA for the CDR3: TGTGCCAGCAGCTTACCTCCCCTCGAGCAGTACTTC. Its protein is CASSLPPLEQYF.

This clonotype has only a few counts. The chain uses TRBV28 and TRBJ2-3; 10 bases match TRBD2. From germline, CDR1 is MDHEN and CDR2 SYDVKM. The CDR3 totals 15 residues. V trimming: 7 bases; J trimming: 1 base; junction bases outside the gene matches: 5. DNA for the CDR3: TGTGCCAGCATTAGAGCGGGGGGGGGCACAGATACGCAGTATTTT. This codes for CASIRAGGGTDTQYF.

This clonotype was counted at least ten times. The J gene is TRBJ1-1, the V gene TRBV3-1; D is unclear. CDR1 is LGHDT, CDR2 YNNKEL, per germline (reference sequence). The CDR3 is 12 residues long. V dropped 5 bases and J dropped 7 bases, with 11 bases sitting between them. The CDR3 region has the DNA TGTGCCAGCAGCGGTGGTGGCTATGAAGCTTTCTTT. Its translation is CASSGGGYEAFF.

This clonotype was seen at least ten times. The V and J genes are TRBV2 and TRBJ1-1; D not certain. V gave up 6 bases and J gave up 3 bases, with 5 bases separating them. The CDR3 runs to 11 residues. Germline CDR1 and CDR2: SNHLY and FYNNEI. The CDR3 is CASRADTEAFF. In DNA, the CDR3 is TGTGCCAGCAGGGCGGACACTGAAGCTTTCTTT.

A remark on this clonotype: Possible read error: a much larger clone is one base away. The rearrangement uses TRBV12-3 or TRBV12-4 and TRBJ1-1; D is unresolved. V was trimmed by 4 bases and J by 10 bases, leaving 13 bases between them. The CDR3 consists of 12 residues. In DNA, the CDR3 is TGTGCCAGCAGTTCCCGAACGTCTGGAGCTTTCTTT. It translates to CASSSRTSGAFF.

This rearrangement joins TRBV20-1 to TRBJ1-5; no reliable D call. Germline-derived CDR1 and CDR2 are DFQATT and SNEGSKA (reference sequence). Between the trimmed V and J ends, which lost 5 bases and 12 bases, there was a span of 11 bases. This CDR3 is built from 10 residues. This chain's CDR3 is CSAGPGHQHF. DNA for the CDR3: TGCAGTGCTGGGCCTGGGCACCAGCATTTT.